This T cell receptor beta chain was sequenced in a study of control samples from healthy donors and cancer patients. Germline values: CDR1 SGHDN, CDR2 FVKESK. V shed 4 bases and J 3 bases; nucleotides not matched to a gene: 3. The CDR3 consists of 15 residues. The repertoire was sequenced with immunoSEQ multiplex PCR; TCRdb's copy has only in-frame clones and lacks some. The sample has around 190,000 clones, around 87% seen once. J is TRBJ2-7 and V is TRBV14; 13 nucleotides align to TRBD2. Sequenced input: blood. This clonotype originated in a woman between 50 and 59 years old in good health. The chain's CDR3 is CASSPWTSGGYEQYF. The CDR3, as DNA: TGTGCCAGCAGCCCATGGACTAGCGGGGGCTACGAGCAGTACTTC.